A selection of T cell receptor beta chains follows, all from one sample in a study of blood T cell repertoires in COVID-19. Profiling relied on immunoSEQ multiplex PCR, and the TCRdb table lists in-frame clones only, not all of them. The sample yields under 80,000 clones, approximately 90% seen once. The sequencing input was peripheral blood. These receptors originate from a man aged 70-80 years with active or convalescent COVID-19. CDR3s include the opening cysteine and the closing phenylalanine or tryptophan. D genes are given only for firm matches.

V gene: TRBV12-3/TRBV12-4; J gene: TRBJ2-5; D gene: TRBD2; CDR3 protein: CATTTSGSETQYF; CDR3 DNA: TGTGCCACTACGACTAGCGGGAGTGAGACCCAGTACTTC
V gene: TRBV4-1; J gene: TRBJ2-1; D gene: -; CDR3 protein: CASSQGLLASYNEQFF; CDR3 DNA: TGCGCCAGCAGCCAAGGCTTGCTAGCGTCATACAATGAGCAGTTCTTC
V gene: TRBV5-4; J gene: TRBJ2-1; D gene: -; CDR3 protein: CASSLGSRASYNEQFF; CDR3 DNA: TGTGCCAGCAGCCTAGGCTCGCGGGCCTCCTACAATGAGCAGTTCTTC
V gene: TRBV5-8; J gene: TRBJ2-4; D gene: -; CDR3 protein: CASSFWGRIPNIQYF; CDR3 DNA: TGTGCCAGCAGCTTTTGGGGGAGGATTCCAAACATTCAGTACTTC
V gene: TRBV14; J gene: TRBJ1-1; D gene: -; CDR3 protein: CASSPPLGLNTEAFF; CDR3 DNA: TGTGCCAGCAGCCCCCCCCTTGGGCTCAACACTGAAGCTTTCTTT
V gene: TRBV28; J gene: TRBJ2-1; D gene: -; CDR3 protein: CASSSGENEQFF; CDR3 DNA: TGTGCCAGCAGTTCGGGGGAGAATGAGCAGTTCTTC
V gene: TRBV29-1; J gene: TRBJ1-1; D gene: -; CDR3 protein: CSVYRMNTEAFF; CDR3 DNA: TGCAGCGTTTACAGGATGAACACTGAAGCTTTCTTT
V gene: TRBV5-1; J gene: TRBJ2-5; D gene: TRBD2; CDR3 protein: CASSLAGTSGGQETQYF; CDR3 DNA: TGCGCCAGCAGCTTGGCCGGGACTAGCGGGGGGCAAGAGACCCAGTACTTC
V gene: TRBV5-1; J gene: TRBJ2-1; D gene: TRBD2; CDR3 protein: CASSQGLAGVGVEQFF; CDR3 DNA: TGCGCCAGCAGCCAGGGACTAGCGGGAGTGGGCGTTGAGCAGTTCTTC
V gene: TRBV6-4; J gene: TRBJ1-2; D gene: -; CDR3 protein: CASSEGGISGYTF; CDR3 DNA: TGTGCCAGCAGTGAGGGAGGGATCAGCGGCTACACCTTC
V gene: TRBV10-3; J gene: TRBJ2-1; D gene: -; CDR3 protein: CAITRTPVVAEQFF; CDR3 DNA: TGTGCCATCACCCGAACCCCGGTAGTAGCTGAGCAGTTCTTC
V gene: TRBV5-5; J gene: TRBJ2-1; D gene: -; CDR3 protein: CASSLLTRGAYNEQFF; CDR3 DNA: TGTGCCAGCAGCTTGCTTACTCGCGGGGCGTACAATGAGCAGTTCTTC
V gene: TRBV7-2; J gene: TRBJ1-2; D gene: -; CDR3 protein: CASSSGSNYGYTF; CDR3 DNA: TGTGCCAGCAGCTCAGGGTCTAACTATGGCTACACCTTC
V gene: TRBV10-3; J gene: TRBJ2-1; D gene: TRBD2; CDR3 protein: CASAGGPLGEQFF; CDR3 DNA: TGTGCCTCGGCGGGAGGGCCGCTCGGTGAGCAGTTCTTC
V gene: TRBV7-2; J gene: TRBJ1-2; D gene: -; CDR3 protein: CASSSYIISQQGYTF; CDR3 DNA: TGTGCCAGCAGCTCGTACATCATCTCACAACAAGGCTACACCTTC